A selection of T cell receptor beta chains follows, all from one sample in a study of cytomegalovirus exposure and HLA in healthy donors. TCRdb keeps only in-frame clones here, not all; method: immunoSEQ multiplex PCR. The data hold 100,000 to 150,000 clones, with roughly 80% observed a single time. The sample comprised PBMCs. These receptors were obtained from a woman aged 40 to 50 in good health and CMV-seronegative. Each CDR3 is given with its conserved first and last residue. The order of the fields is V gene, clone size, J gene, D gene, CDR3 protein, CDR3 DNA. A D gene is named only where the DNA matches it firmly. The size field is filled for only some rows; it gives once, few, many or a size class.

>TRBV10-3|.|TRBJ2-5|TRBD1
CAIRADRDGETQYF
TGTGCCATCAGGGCTGACAGGGATGGGGAGACCCAGTACTTC
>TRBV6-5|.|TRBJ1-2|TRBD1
CASSSMTGGGYGYTF
TGTGCCAGCAGTAGTATGACAGGGGGCGGGTATGGCTACACCTTC
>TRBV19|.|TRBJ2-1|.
CASSKTGSKYEQFF
TGTGCCAGTAGTAAAACCGGGAGTAAATATGAGCAGTTCTTC
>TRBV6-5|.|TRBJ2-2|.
CASSYGPSPGELFF
TGTGCCAGCAGTTACGGGCCTAGCCCCGGGGAGCTGTTTTTT
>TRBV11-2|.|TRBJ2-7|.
CASSLEAGGRGGFYF
TGTGCCAGCAGCTTAGAGGCCGGGGGGAGGGGGGGGTTTTACTTC
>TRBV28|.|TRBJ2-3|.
CASGGGPTDTQYF
TGTGCCAGCGGGGGGGGCCCCACAGATACGCAGTATTTT
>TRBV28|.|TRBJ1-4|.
CASSSISGNGDEKLFF
TGTGCCAGCAGTTCAATCTCAGGGAATGGGGATGAAAAACTGTTTTTT
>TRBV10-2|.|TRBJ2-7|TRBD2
CASSEGTSGDTQYF
TGCGCCAGCAGTGAGGGGACTAGCGGGGATACACAGTACTTC
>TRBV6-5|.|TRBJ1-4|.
CASGGGTNEKLFF
TGTGCCAGCGGGGGAGGCACTAATGAAAAACTGTTTTTT
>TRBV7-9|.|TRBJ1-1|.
CASSFIQAGVIVLNTEAFF
TGTGCCAGCAGCTTTATTCAGGCAGGGGTGATCGTTTTGAACACTGAAGCTTTCTTT
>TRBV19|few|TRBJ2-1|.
CASSITRSSYNEQFF
TGTGCCAGTAGTATCACGCGGAGCTCCTACAATGAGCAGTTCTTC
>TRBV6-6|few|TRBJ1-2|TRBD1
CASTADRNNYGYTF
TGTGCCAGCACCGCGGACAGGAATAACTATGGCTACACCTTC
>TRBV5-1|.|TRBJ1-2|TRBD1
CASSPDGQGAGGYTF
TGCGCCAGCAGCCCGGATGGACAGGGGGCTGGTGGCTACACCTTC
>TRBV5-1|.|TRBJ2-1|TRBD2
CASSLGPGLANEQFF
TGCGCCAGCAGCTTGGGGCCGGGACTAGCGAATGAGCAGTTCTTC
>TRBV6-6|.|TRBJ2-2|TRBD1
CASSAPGQGPTGELFF
TGTGCCAGCAGTGCGCCGGGACAGGGTCCCACCGGGGAGCTGTTTTTT
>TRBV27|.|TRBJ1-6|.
CASSSQGMGSPLHF
TGTGCCAGCAGTTCGCAGGGGATGGGTTCACCCCTCCACTTT
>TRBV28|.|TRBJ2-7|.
CASSPGTPGFYEQYF
TGTGCCAGCAGTCCCGGGACACCCGGGTTCTACGAGCAGTACTTC
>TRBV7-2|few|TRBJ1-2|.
CASSADKNYGYTF
TGTGCCAGCAGCGCTGACAAGAACTATGGCTACACCTTC
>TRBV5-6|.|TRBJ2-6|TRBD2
CASSLASGRRPSGANVLTF
TGTGCCAGCAGCTTGGCTAGCGGGAGGAGACCCTCTGGGGCCAACGTCCTGACTTTC
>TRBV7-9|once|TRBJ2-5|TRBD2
CASSPTGTSGIATQYF
TGTGCCAGCAGCCCCACCGGGACTAGCGGGATTGCGACCCAGTACTTC
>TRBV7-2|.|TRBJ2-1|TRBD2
CASSSLAGSYNEQFF
TGTGCCAGCAGCTCGCTAGCGGGATCCTACAATGAGCAGTTCTTC
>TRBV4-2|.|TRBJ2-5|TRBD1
CASSQRGTGGVEQYF
TGTGCCAGCAGCCAAAGGGGGACAGGGGGCGTAGAGCAGTACTTC
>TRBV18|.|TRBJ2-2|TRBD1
CASSRGTAANTGELFF
TGTGCCAGCTCACGGGGGACAGCAGCGAACACCGGGGAGCTGTTTTTT
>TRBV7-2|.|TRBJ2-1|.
CASSVGGHNEQFF
TGTGCCAGCAGCGTAGGAGGTCACAATGAGCAGTTCTTC
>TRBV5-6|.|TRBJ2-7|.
CASSYSPEGEQYF
TGTGCCAGCAGCTATTCCCCCGAGGGCGAGCAGTACTTC
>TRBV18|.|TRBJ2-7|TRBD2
CASSQGAGDSYEQYF
TGTGCCAGCTCTCAAGGGGCGGGAGATTCCTACGAGCAGTACTTC
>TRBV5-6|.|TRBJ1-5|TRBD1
CASSTLDRGRNQPQHF
TGTGCCAGCAGCACCCTGGACAGGGGGCGCAATCAGCCCCAGCATTTT
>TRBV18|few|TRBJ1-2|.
CASSPPQSANYGYTF
TGTGCCAGCTCACCTCCGCAATCAGCTAACTATGGCTACACCTTC
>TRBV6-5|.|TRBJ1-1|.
CASQWGVYTEAFF
TGTGCCAGCCAATGGGGGGTTTACACTGAAGCTTTCTTT
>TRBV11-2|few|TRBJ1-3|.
CASASGSVRNTIYF
TGTGCCAGTGCCTCGGGGTCCGTTCGAAACACCATATATTTT
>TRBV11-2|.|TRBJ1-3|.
CASSLTGISGNTIYF
TGTGCCAGCAGCTTAACCGGGATCTCTGGAAACACCATATATTTT
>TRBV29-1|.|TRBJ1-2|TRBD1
CSVEGPGGDGYTF
TGCAGCGTTGAAGGCCCAGGGGGAGATGGCTACACCTTC
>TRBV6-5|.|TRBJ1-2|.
CASSRNRQPNYGYTF
TGTGCCAGCAGTCGGAATAGACAGCCGAACTATGGCTACACCTTC
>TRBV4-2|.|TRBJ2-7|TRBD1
CASSQEVGGAYEQYF
TGTGCCAGCAGCCAAGAGGTAGGGGGCGCATACGAGCAGTACTTC
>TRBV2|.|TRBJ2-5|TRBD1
CASSGTKGGQGFRTQYF
TGTGCCAGCAGTGGGACGAAGGGGGGACAGGGTTTTAGGACCCAGTACTTC
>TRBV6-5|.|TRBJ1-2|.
CASSYSGKGNYGYTF
TGTGCCAGCAGTTACTCGGGGAAGGGGAACTATGGCTACACCTTC
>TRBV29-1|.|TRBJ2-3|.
CSARLGSGLTDTQYF
TGCAGCGCCCGGCTCGGGAGCGGTTTAACAGATACGCAGTATTTT
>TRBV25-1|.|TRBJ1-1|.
CASSERRNTEAFF
TGTGCCAGCAGTGAACGCAGAAACACTGAAGCTTTCTTT
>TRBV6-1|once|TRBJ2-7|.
CASSRAFSYEQYF
TGTGCCAGCAGTCGAGCCTTCTCCTACGAGCAGTACTTC
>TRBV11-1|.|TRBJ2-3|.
CASSLEVPKGDTQYF
TGTGCCAGCAGCTTAGAGGTCCCGAAGGGGGATACGCAGTATTTT